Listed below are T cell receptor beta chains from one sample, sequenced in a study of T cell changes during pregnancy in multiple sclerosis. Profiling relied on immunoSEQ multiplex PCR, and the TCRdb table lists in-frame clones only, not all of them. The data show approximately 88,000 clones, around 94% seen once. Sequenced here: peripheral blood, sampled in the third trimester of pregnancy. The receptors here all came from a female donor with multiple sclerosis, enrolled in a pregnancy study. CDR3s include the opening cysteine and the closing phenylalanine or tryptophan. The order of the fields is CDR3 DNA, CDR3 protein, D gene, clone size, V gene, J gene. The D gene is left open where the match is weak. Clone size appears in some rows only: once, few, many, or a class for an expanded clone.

DNA: TGTGCCAGCTCGCAGTACGGGACAGGGAGTGAAAAACTGTTTTTT
CDR3: CASSQYGTGSEKLFF
D: TRBD1
size: NA
V: TRBV18
J: TRBJ1-4

DNA: TGTGCCAGCAGGAAGACAGGGCGATATGAGCAGTTCTTC
CDR3: CASRKTGRYEQFF
D: TRBD1
size: NA
V: TRBV6-1
J: TRBJ2-1

DNA: TGTGCCAGTAGGAACCTATACGAGCAGTACTTC
CDR3: CASRNLYEQYF
D: NA
size: NA
V: TRBV19
J: TRBJ2-7

DNA: TGTGCCAGCAGTTACCTCCAGGGGGCTGGTAAACTGTTTTTT
CDR3: CASSYLQGAGKLFF
D: TRBD1
size: NA
V: TRBV6-5
J: TRBJ1-4

DNA: TGTGCCAGCAGTACAGGGGGCTGGATAGAGGGGCAGTACTTC
CDR3: CASSTGGWIEGQYF
D: TRBD1
size: NA
V: TRBV5-4
J: TRBJ2-7

DNA: TGTGCCAGCAGCTTACGGGGGCGGGAGCTATACAATGAGCAGTTCTTC
CDR3: CASSLRGRELYNEQFF
D: NA
size: NA
V: TRBV7-9
J: TRBJ2-1

DNA: TGTGCCAGCAGTTCCCCCTACACTGAAGCTTTCTTT
CDR3: CASSSPYTEAFF
D: NA
size: NA
V: TRBV28
J: TRBJ1-1

DNA: TGTGCCATCTTGGGGCTGACTAGCAATCAGCCCCAGCATTTT
CDR3: CAILGLTSNQPQHF
D: NA
size: NA
V: TRBV28
J: TRBJ1-5

DNA: TGTGCCAGTAGTATAGATGCCGGGGGGGGTGGATGGATTTTC
CDR3: CASSIDAGGGGWIF
D: TRBD2
size: NA
V: TRBV19
J: TRBJ2-4

DNA: TGTGCCTGGAGTGTTGGCCGCGGCGACAGGAGAACTCTAGCCAAAAACATTCAGTACTTC
CDR3: CAWSVGRGDRRTLAKNIQYF
D: NA
size: NA
V: TRBV30
J: TRBJ2-4

DNA: TGTGCCAGCAGCGCTTACGGACTAGCGGGAGGGTTCAGCTCCTACAATGAGCAGTTCTTC
CDR3: CASSAYGLAGGFSSYNEQFF
D: TRBD2
size: NA
V: TRBV7-3
J: TRBJ2-1

DNA: TGCAGTGCTAATACTGACTACGAGCAGTACTTC
CDR3: CSANTDYEQYF
D: NA
size: once
V: TRBV20-1
J: TRBJ2-7

DNA: TGCAGTGCAGGGGTGAACACTGAAGCTTTCTTT
CDR3: CSAGVNTEAFF
D: NA
size: NA
V: TRBV20-1
J: TRBJ1-1

DNA: TGTGCCAGTACGGCCGGGAGTAGGAATGAGCAGTTCTTC
CDR3: CASTAGSRNEQFF
D: NA
size: NA
V: TRBV19
J: TRBJ2-1

DNA: TGTGCCAGCAGCCCGAGCGTTCTCGTGGCAAGTGAGCAGTTCTTC
CDR3: CASSPSVLVASEQFF
D: NA
size: NA
V: TRBV9
J: TRBJ2-1

DNA: TGTGCCAGTAATAGCGGGGCAGGGTATGAGCAGTTCTTC
CDR3: CASNSGAGYEQFF
D: TRBD2
size: NA
V: TRBV19
J: TRBJ2-1

DNA: TGTGCCAGCTCACCGAGTCTGGAGTCTTCGGGTGGCTACACCTTC
CDR3: CASSPSLESSGGYTF
D: NA
size: NA
V: TRBV18
J: TRBJ1-2

DNA: TGTGCCAGCAGCGGCGGGGATCTCTACGAGCAGTACTTC
CDR3: CASSGGDLYEQYF
D: NA
size: NA
V: TRBV9
J: TRBJ2-7

DNA: TGTGCCTGGACAGGGACAGGGAAGCACGAGCAGTACTTC
CDR3: CAWTGTGKHEQYF
D: TRBD1
size: NA
V: TRBV30
J: TRBJ2-7

DNA: TGTGCCAGCAGTCCCCCCGGACTAGCGGGAACCGGGGAGCTGTTTTTT
CDR3: CASSPPGLAGTGELFF
D: TRBD2
size: NA
V: TRBV6-6
J: TRBJ2-2

DNA: TGTGCCTGGAGGGGGGGCTATGGCTACACCTTC
CDR3: CAWRGGYGYTF
D: NA
size: NA
V: TRBV30
J: TRBJ1-2

DNA: TGTGCCAGTAGTCCCAGCGCCGGCTCCTACGAGCAGTACTTC
CDR3: CASSPSAGSYEQYF
D: NA
size: NA
V: TRBV19
J: TRBJ2-7

DNA: TGTGCCAGCAGACACGACAGGTCTGGTGGCTACACCTTC
CDR3: CASRHDRSGGYTF
D: NA
size: NA
V: TRBV6-5
J: TRBJ1-2

DNA: TGTGCCAGCGTTCGGGGGTCTGAAGCTTTCTTT
CDR3: CASVRGSEAFF
D: NA
size: few
V: TRBV2
J: TRBJ1-1

DNA: TGCAGCGTTGATAAGGGGAGGGATGAGCAGTTCTTC
CDR3: CSVDKGRDEQFF
D: TRBD2
size: once
V: TRBV29-1
J: TRBJ2-1

DNA: TGCGCCAGCAGCTTGTGGGGAGACTACGAGCAGTACTTC
CDR3: CASSLWGDYEQYF
D: NA
size: once
V: TRBV5-1
J: TRBJ2-7

DNA: TGTGCCAGCAACCAAAGGACTAGCGGGAGGTTAACGAACACCGGGGAGCTGTTTTTT
CDR3: CASNQRTSGRLTNTGELFF
D: TRBD2
size: once
V: TRBV5-6
J: TRBJ2-2

DNA: TGTGCCAGCAGCGTAGCCCTAGCGGACTCCTACAATGAGCAGTTCTTC
CDR3: CASSVALADSYNEQFF
D: TRBD2
size: NA
V: TRBV9
J: TRBJ2-1

DNA: TGTGCCAGCAGTTTCTTAAGAACGGGACAGATTAATGAAAAACTGTTTTTT
CDR3: CASSFLRTGQINEKLFF
D: TRBD1
size: NA
V: TRBV27
J: TRBJ1-4

DNA: TGCGCCAGCAGCTCTAGCGGGAGCACAGATACGCAGTATTTT
CDR3: CASSSSGSTDTQYF
D: TRBD2
size: NA
V: TRBV5-1
J: TRBJ2-3

DNA: TGTGCCAGCAGTGGCGGTTACGAGCAGTACTTC
CDR3: CASSGGYEQYF
D: NA
size: NA
V: TRBV2
J: TRBJ2-7

DNA: TGTGCCAGCAGCTTGTCGGCAGGGATAGGGGAGCAGTACTTC
CDR3: CASSLSAGIGEQYF
D: NA
size: NA
V: TRBV7-9
J: TRBJ2-7

DNA: TGTGCCAGCTCACCGGCGATCGGGACTAGCGGGAGGGCCTTATCCTACAATGAGCAGTTCTTC
CDR3: CASSPAIGTSGRALSYNEQFF
D: TRBD2
size: NA
V: TRBV18
J: TRBJ2-1

DNA: TGTGCCAGCAGCGCGGGACTAGCGGGAGGCAATGAGCAGTTCTTC
CDR3: CASSAGLAGGNEQFF
D: TRBD2
size: NA
V: TRBV9
J: TRBJ2-1

DNA: TGTGCCAGCACTAGACAGGGACCAGATACGCAGTATTTT
CDR3: CASTRQGPDTQYF
D: TRBD1
size: NA
V: TRBV7-8
J: TRBJ2-3

DNA: TGTGCCTGGAGTGTGGCTAGCGGGAGGGCCAGCGAGACCCAGTACTTC
CDR3: CAWSVASGRASETQYF
D: TRBD2
size: NA
V: TRBV30
J: TRBJ2-5

DNA: TGTGCCAGCAGCTTCGGACTAGCTCTTGATGAGCAGTACTTC
CDR3: CASSFGLALDEQYF
D: TRBD2
size: NA
V: TRBV5-6
J: TRBJ2-7

DNA: TGTGCCAGCGGACAGGGGACGGGAGGTAAGGACGAGCAGTACTTC
CDR3: CASGQGTGGKDEQYF
D: TRBD1
size: NA
V: TRBV15
J: TRBJ2-7

DNA: TGCAGCGTAAGGGAGGGGAGTGTGTACGAGCAGTACTTC
CDR3: CSVREGSVYEQYF
D: TRBD2
size: NA
V: TRBV29-1
J: TRBJ2-7

DNA: TGCGCCAGCAGCCAAGCCCTAGGACTAGCGAGTGAGCAGTTCTTC
CDR3: CASSQALGLASEQFF
D: TRBD2
size: NA
V: TRBV4-3
J: TRBJ2-1

DNA: TGTGCCAGCAGCACGGGACTAGCGGATCCCTACAATGAGCAGTTCTTC
CDR3: CASSTGLADPYNEQFF
D: TRBD2
size: NA
V: TRBV5-4
J: TRBJ2-1

DNA: TGTGCCAGCAGTTTGGGGGGTCCCTACGAGCAGTACTTC
CDR3: CASSLGGPYEQYF
D: NA
size: NA
V: TRBV2
J: TRBJ2-7